This note documents a single TCR beta chain sequence. Its recognized antigen is unknown. No base quality information exists; no much larger clone differs at one position. After removal of 5 bases from V and 1 base from J, the junction retains 4 bases not matched to a gene. CDR3 length: 14 amino acids, cysteine to phenylalanine. Only the CDR3 region is kept as DNA, spanning 42 bases read in frame from base 1. Via the germline V gene (reference sequence), CDR1 is LNHDA and CDR2 SQIVND. The sample originates from a study of blood T cell repertoires in COVID-19 (dated by TCRdb to the early 2020s). For the wider study: Samples covering the acute and convalescent phases of COVID-19 were provided by collaborators in the United States, Italy and Spain. The sample metadata nearly always contained a de-identified subject ID, COVID-19 status, age in years and sex. Where available, HLA class I and class II types were obtained from metadata supplied by the sample provider rather than from assay-based typing. Subjects who had been exposed to COVID-19, were actively infected with it, or had recovered from it provided the deeply sampled blood TCRbeta repertoires that made up the dataset. The repertoires were released in a freely available public database intended as a resource for research on the immune response to SARS-CoV-2. Samples were obtained from the ongoing ImmuneRACE study (first 160 participants) and from some 1,300 subjects provided by 6 global collaborators. The material from the prospective study consisted of cDNA or gDNA derived from T cells, B-cell-depleted T cells, or PBMCs.

Study-wide conclusions, independent of this receptor: How much clinical and demographic metadata was included differed by source and by participant, and the metadata was provided uncurated.

The immunoSEQ Assay, a bias-controlled multiplex PCR, was used to amplify TCRbeta CDR3 regions from genomic DNA. Under the source paper's analysis protocol: The number of nucleated cells in each sample was estimated from the amplification of reference gene primers within the assay. To quantify the absolute abundance of each unique TCRbeta CDR3 rearrangement, sequence reads were collapsed and filtered. For each sample, productive Simpson clonality was calculated as the square root of Simpson's diversity index over productive rearrangements. TCRdb holds this immuneACCESS table with in-frame rearrangements only. Some clones are missing; in checked studies, unresolved V genes explain under half, and the rest has no known cause. Clone size and the V and J calls come from that table; the DNA yielded D and trimming. The sample table lists some 54,000 clones, roughly 80% of them with a count of one. The top ten constitute about 2% of the sample.

Each collaborating institution followed its own protocols to collect whole blood in K2EDTA tubes. For TCRbeta analysis, collaborator samples were shipped as frozen whole blood, as isolated PBMCs, or as DNA extracted from either sample type. The sample consisted of peripheral blood. Rearrangement joined TRBV19 to TRBJ1-1; TRBD1 aligns with 7 central bases. The clonotype originates from a woman aged 60-75 years with acute or convalescent COVID-19. The CDR3 protein is CASSPTGRNTEAFF. The nucleotides read TGTGCCAGTAGTCCGACAGGGCGGAACACTGAAGCTTTCTTT.